This T cell receptor (beta chain) appears in the sequencing data of a study of CD8+ T cells in alopecia areata. In the study overall: Treated patients were scored for severity by percent of scalp affected.

After isolation, RNA underwent reverse transcription to generate cDNA as the sequencing template. Assay: immunoSEQ multiplex PCR; the TCRdb copy retains only in-frame clones and omits some. Here the sample spans under 6,500 clones, 60% to 65% being singletons. Treatment described: oral pan-JAK inhibitor, 5-10 mg twice daily. Researchers took lesional scalp punch biopsies and peripheral blood from people who were alopecia areata patients. V was clipped by 3 bases and J by 5 bases; unmatched bases: 3. This CDR3 is 14 amino acids long. Germline V gene lookup returns CDR1 SGHAT and CDR2 FQNNGV. This specimen was skin, taken between weeks 30 and 35, from a patient treated with tofacitinib. The clonotype originates from a human donor with alopecia areata. The chain is built from TRBV11-2 and TRBJ2-2; 7 bases line up with TRBD1. CDR3 loop: CASSLQGVTGELFF. CDR3 bases: TGTGCCAGCAGCTTGCAGGGGGTTACCGGGGAGCTGTTTTTT.